Below, 17 T cell receptor beta chains from the same sample are listed, as sequenced in a study of blood T cell repertoires in COVID-19. The method was immunoSEQ multiplex PCR; TCRdb's version includes in-frame clones alone and lacks a portion of them. Among 250,000 to 300,000 clones, around 89% were seen once, and the ten largest hold about 4.6%. The sample taken for sequencing was peripheral blood. All receptors come from a man aged 35 to 55 with acute or convalescent COVID-19.

The J gene is TRBJ1-3, the V gene TRBV3-1 (or the pseudogene TRBV3-2); D is ambiguous. From germline, CDR1 is LGHDT and CDR2 YNNKEL (reference sequence). The CDR3 consists of 14 residues. V lost 4 bases and J lost 0, with 7 bases in between. This chain's CDR3 is CASSLQYSGNTIYF. The CDR3 region has the DNA TGTGCCAGCAGCCTACAGTACTCTGGAAACACCATATATTTT.

V usage is TRBV29-1 and J usage is TRBJ2-3; 8 bases are a match to TRBD2. Germline CDR1 is SQVTM and CDR2 is ANQGSEA. The CDR3 is 15 residues long. V dropped 2 bases and J dropped 0; count of bases not matched to a gene: 4. CDR3 in DNA: TGCAGCGTTGAAATAGCGGGGACTAGCACAGATACGCAGTATTTT. This translates into CSVEIAGTSTDTQYF.

The chain combines TRBV6-6 with TRBJ2-2, with D perhaps matching TRBD1 (6 bases). CDR3 length equals 15 residues. V was shortened by 5 bases and J by 7 bases, with 17 bases between the two germline ends. Germline-derived CDR1 and CDR2 are MNHNY and SVGAGI (reference sequence). The CDR3 region is CASSTLSGGRGELFF. CDR3 in DNA: TGTGCCAGCAGTACCTTAAGTGGGGGCCGCGGGGAGCTGTTTTTT.

V gene TRBV5-4 combines with J gene TRBJ1-1; D is unclear. V was cut by 4 bases and J by 4 bases, with 20 bases left in between. CDR1 and CDR2 from the germline V gene are SGHNT and YYREEE (reference sequence). CDR3 length: 16 amino acids. As DNA, the CDR3 is TGTGCCAGCAGCCCCCGAGCGGATGCGTTGCCCACTGAAGCTTTCTTT. Protein sequence: CASSPRADALPTEAFF. The complete variable domain, with remaining parts taken from reference TRBV5-4 and TRBJ1-1, reads ETGVTQSPTHLIKTRGQQVTLRCSSQSGHNTVSWYQQALGQGPQFIFQYYREEENGRGNFPPRFSGLQFPNYSSELNVNALELDDSALYLCASSPRADALPTEAFFGQGTRLTVV.

The genes are TRBV2 and TRBJ1-1; a weak D match, TRBD1 (5 bases). Trimming cost V 5 bases and J 1 base, with 14 bases left between them. This CDR3 is 15 amino acids long. Per germline, CDR1 SNHLY and CDR2 FYNNEI. This CDR3 reads CASSKEARANTEAFF. The DNA of the CDR3 is TGTGCCAGCAGTAAAGAGGCCAGGGCGAACACTGAAGCTTTCTTT.

V and J are TRBV4-2 and TRBJ2-7; 10 bases align to TRBD2. Germline assignment: CDR1 LGHNA and CDR2 YNFKEQ. With V trimmed by 0 bases and J by 3 bases, 5 bases remained unmatched. CDR3 length: 16 residues. CDR3 DNA sequence: TGTGCCAGCAGCCAAGATCTAACTAGCGGGGACTACGAGCAGTACTTC. Its translation: CASSQDLTSGDYEQYF.

This chain connects TRBV21-1 to TRBJ1-5. TRBV21-1 is listed as a pseudogene. The CDR3 spans 17 residues. The CDR3 sequence: CASSKAREGRGWKPQHF. In DNA, the CDR3 is TGTGCCAGCAGCAAAGCGAGGGAGGGACGTGGTTGGAAGCCCCAGCATTTT.

V gene TRBV13 combines with J gene TRBJ1-2, with 7 bases that match TRBD1. This CDR3 is 13 amino acids long. After removal of 5 bases from V and 4 bases from J, the junction contained 4 bases not matched to a gene. Germline V CDR1 and CDR2: PRHDT, FYEKMQ (reference sequence). In DNA, the CDR3 is TGTGCCAGCAGCAAGGGACAGTTCTATGGCTACACCTTC. The encoded protein is CASSKGQFYGYTF.

The genes are TRBV5-4 and TRBJ1-1; maybe TRBD1 (6 bases). Germline V gene lookup returns CDR1 SGHNT and CDR2 YYREEE (reference sequence). Deletions cut 5 bases from V and 0 bases from J, with 17 bases between. The CDR3 spans 16 residues. The CDR3 DNA reads TGTGCCAGCAGTATTGGGCCCGGGACAATGAACACTGAAGCTTTCTTT. Translated: CASSIGPGTMNTEAFF.

This chain connects TRBV6-5 to TRBJ2-7; D possibly corresponds to TRBD1 (6 bases). This CDR3 has 15 residues. The germline gives CDR1 MNHEY, CDR2 SVGAGI. The V end lost 6 bases, the J end lost 1 base, and 16 bases lay between the germline ends. The CDR3 region has the DNA TGTGCCAGCAGCTTCAACCGGGACACTTCCTACGAGCAGTACTTC. Translated, it gives CASSFNRDTSYEQYF.

Note on this clone: This CDR3 is also generated by other DNA sequences in the sample. This sequence joins TRBV5-1 and TRBJ1-2; D remains unclear. The germline V gene encodes CDR1 SGHRS and CDR2 YFSETQ. The germline V and J ends were trimmed by 0 bases and 2 bases, with 5 bases remaining between them. This CDR3 contains 13 residues. CDR3 in DNA: TGCGCCAGCAGCTTGGGAGGGAACTATGGCTACACCTTC. It translates to CASSLGGNYGYTF.

This chain links TRBV19 with TRBJ1-2; 7 nucleotides line up with TRBD1. V lost 4 bases, J lost 4 bases, and 9 bases stayed unmatched. The CDR3 consists of 15 residues. Germline values: CDR1 LNHDA, CDR2 SQIVND (reference sequence). The CDR3 DNA follows: TGTGCCAGTAGTAAAGGGACAGATGCCTCCTATGGCTACACCTTC. Its translation is CASSKGTDASYGYTF.

V is TRBV27 and J is TRBJ1-2; TRBD1 aligns across 7 bases. With V trimmed by 6 bases and J by 0 bases, 7 bases remained unmatched. The CDR3 is made up of 15 amino acids. Germline CDR1 MNHEY, CDR2 SMNVEV (reference sequence). In nucleotides, the CDR3 is TGTGCCAGCAGGATAGAACAGGGGACTAACTATGGCTACACCTTC. Translated: CASRIEQGTNYGYTF.

This chain connects TRBV6-6 to TRBJ1-5; no reliable D call. V lost 0 bases, J lost 6 bases, and 12 bases lay in between. CDR1 and CDR2 from the germline V gene are MNHNY and SVGAGI (reference sequence). This CDR3 has 15 residues. The CDR3 sequence is CASSYSASGSQPQHF. DNA of the CDR3: TGTGCCAGCAGTTACTCGGCCTCGGGGAGTCAGCCCCAGCATTTT.

V usage is TRBV30 and J usage is TRBJ2-7; 8 nucleotides line up with TRBD1. The germline V gene has CDR1 GTSNPN and CDR2 SVGIG (reference sequence). The CDR3 covers 11 residues. Germline trimming cut 8 bases from V and 6 bases from J; bases unmatched to any gene: 6. CDR3 residues: CAVDRGLEQYF. The CDR3 DNA is TGTGCCGTTGACAGGGGACTCGAGCAGTACTTC.

This chain uses TRBV15 with TRBJ2-3; TRBD2 matches 12 bases. V gave up 0 bases and J gave up 7 bases; unmatched junction bases: 8. Germline loops: CDR1 LNHNV, CDR2 YYDKDF (reference sequence). CDR3 size: 17 residues. The CDR3, as DNA: TGTGCCACCAGCAGAGATCTAACTAGCGGGGGGCCAAATACGCAGTATTTT. This gives the protein CATSRDLTSGGPNTQYF.

This chain connects TRBV24-1 to TRBJ2-2; D perhaps matches TRBD1 (5 bases). Germline values: CDR1 KGHDR, CDR2 SFDVKD. CDR3 size: 15 residues. The ends were cut back, 3 bases at V and 4 bases at J, with 11 bases in the middle. The CDR3, as DNA: TGTGCCACCAGTGATCCCACGCAGGGCACCGGGGAGCTGTTTTTT. Its translation is CATSDPTQGTGELFF.